What follows is one T cell receptor (beta chain) and its context. What it binds is not known. V gave up 3 bases and J gave up 9 bases; unmatched junction bases: 9. This CDR3 contains 14 residues. The germline V gene encodes CDR1 SEHNR and CDR2 FQNEAQ (reference sequence). This entry is derived from a study of cytomegalovirus exposure and HLA in healthy donors. The overall study: Among approximately 390 genotyped donors, around 82% fell in the Caucasian-associated ancestry cluster.

Study-wide results and limits: For TCR beta chains, V- and J-gene trimming was later linked to a missense DCLRE1C variant. Presence/absence analyses assumed roughly uniform sequencing depth across donors, which may not hold.

With 60 Vbeta and 13 Jbeta primers, the PCR was carried out. Measured with immunoSEQ multiplex PCR; TCRdb has only the in-frame clones, and not every one. The sample lists approximately 120,000 clones, about 10% occurring once. V is TRBV7-9 and J is TRBJ1-2, with 8 bases identical to TRBD1. The receptor was derived from a woman between 18 and 29 years old in good health and CMV-seropositive. Sequencing used PBMCs. The CDR3 sequence is CASSFSETGASYTF. The CDR3, as DNA: TGTGCCAGCAGCTTTTCCGAGACAGGGGCTAGCTACACCTTC.